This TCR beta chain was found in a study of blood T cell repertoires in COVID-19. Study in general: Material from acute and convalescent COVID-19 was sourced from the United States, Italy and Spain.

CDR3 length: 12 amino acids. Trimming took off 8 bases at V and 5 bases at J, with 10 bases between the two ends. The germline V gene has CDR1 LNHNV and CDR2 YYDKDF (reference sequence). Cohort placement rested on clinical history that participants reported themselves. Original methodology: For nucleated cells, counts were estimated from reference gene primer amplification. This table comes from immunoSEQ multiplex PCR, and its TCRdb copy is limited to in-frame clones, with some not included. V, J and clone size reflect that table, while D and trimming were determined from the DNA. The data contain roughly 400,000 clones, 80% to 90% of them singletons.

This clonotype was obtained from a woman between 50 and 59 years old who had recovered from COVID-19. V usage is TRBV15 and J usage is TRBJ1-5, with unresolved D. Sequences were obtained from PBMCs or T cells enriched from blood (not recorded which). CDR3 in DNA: TGTGCCACCGCGGGCACGGATCAGCCCCAGCATTTT. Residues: CATAGTDQPQHF.